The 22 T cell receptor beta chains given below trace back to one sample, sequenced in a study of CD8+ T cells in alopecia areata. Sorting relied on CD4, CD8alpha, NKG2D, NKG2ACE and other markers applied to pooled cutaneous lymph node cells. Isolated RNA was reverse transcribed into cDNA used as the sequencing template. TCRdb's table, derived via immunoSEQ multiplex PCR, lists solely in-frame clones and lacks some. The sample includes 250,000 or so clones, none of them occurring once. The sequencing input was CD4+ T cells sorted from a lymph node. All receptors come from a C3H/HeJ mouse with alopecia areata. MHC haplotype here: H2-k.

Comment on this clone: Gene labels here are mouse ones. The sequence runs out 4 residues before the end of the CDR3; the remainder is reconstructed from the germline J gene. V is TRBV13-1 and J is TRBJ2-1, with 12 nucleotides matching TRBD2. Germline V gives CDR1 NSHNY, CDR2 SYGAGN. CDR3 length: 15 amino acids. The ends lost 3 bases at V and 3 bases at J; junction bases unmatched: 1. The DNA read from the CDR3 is TGTGCCAGCAGTGCGGGACTGGGGGGCTATGCT. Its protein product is CASSAGLGGYA. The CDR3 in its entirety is CASSAGLGGYAEQFF.

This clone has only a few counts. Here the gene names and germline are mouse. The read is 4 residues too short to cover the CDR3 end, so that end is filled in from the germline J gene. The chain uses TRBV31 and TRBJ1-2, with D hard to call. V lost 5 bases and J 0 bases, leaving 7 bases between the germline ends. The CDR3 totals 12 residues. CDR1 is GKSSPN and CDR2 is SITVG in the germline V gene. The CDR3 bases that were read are TGTGCCTGGTACAATGCAAACTCC. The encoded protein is CAWYNANS. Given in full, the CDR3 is CAWYNANSDYTF. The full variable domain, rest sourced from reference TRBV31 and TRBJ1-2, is AQTIHQWPVAEIKAVGSPLSLGCTIKGKSSPNLYWYWQATGGTLQQLFYSITVGQVESVVQLNLSASRPKDDQFILSTEKLLLSHSGFYLCAWYNANSDYTFGSGTRLLVI.

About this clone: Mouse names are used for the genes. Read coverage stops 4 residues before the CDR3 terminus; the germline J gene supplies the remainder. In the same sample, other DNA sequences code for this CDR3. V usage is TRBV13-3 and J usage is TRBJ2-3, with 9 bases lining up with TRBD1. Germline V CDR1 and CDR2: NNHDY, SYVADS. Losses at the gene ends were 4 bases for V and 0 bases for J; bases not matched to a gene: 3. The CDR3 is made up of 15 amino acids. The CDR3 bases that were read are TGTGCCAGCAGTCGGGACAGGGCTAGTGCAGAA. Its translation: CASSRDRASAE. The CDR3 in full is CASSRDRASAETLYF.

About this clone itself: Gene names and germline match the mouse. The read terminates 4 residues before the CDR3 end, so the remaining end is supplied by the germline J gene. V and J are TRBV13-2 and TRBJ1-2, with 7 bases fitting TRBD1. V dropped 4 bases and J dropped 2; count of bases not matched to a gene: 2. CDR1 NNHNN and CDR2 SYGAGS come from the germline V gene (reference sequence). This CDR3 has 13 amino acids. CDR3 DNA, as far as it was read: TGTGCCAGCGGTCTGACAGGGAACTCC. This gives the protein CASGLTGNS. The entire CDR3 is CASGLTGNSDYTF.

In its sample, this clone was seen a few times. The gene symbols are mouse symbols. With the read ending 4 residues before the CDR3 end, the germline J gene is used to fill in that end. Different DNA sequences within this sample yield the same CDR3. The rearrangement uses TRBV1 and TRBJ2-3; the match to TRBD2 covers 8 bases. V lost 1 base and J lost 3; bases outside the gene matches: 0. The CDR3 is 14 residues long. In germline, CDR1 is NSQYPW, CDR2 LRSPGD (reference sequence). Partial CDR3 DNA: TGCACCTGCAGTGCAGGGACTGGGGCAGAA. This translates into CTCSAGTGAE. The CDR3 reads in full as CTCSAGTGAETLYF. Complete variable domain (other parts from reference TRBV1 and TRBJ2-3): VTLLEQNPRWRLVPRGQAVNLRCILKNSQYPWMSWYQQDLQKQLQWLFTLRSPGDKEVKSLPGADYLATRVTDTELRLQVANMSQGRTLYCTCSAGTGAETLYFGSGTRLTVL.

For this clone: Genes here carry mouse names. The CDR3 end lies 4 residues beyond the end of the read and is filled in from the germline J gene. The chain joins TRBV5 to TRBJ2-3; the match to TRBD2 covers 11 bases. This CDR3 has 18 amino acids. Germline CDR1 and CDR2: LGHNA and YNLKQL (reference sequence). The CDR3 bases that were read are TGTGCCAGCAGCCAAGAAAACTGGGGGGGCGCCGGGGGAGAA. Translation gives CASSQENWGGAGGE. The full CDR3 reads CASSQENWGGAGGETLYF.

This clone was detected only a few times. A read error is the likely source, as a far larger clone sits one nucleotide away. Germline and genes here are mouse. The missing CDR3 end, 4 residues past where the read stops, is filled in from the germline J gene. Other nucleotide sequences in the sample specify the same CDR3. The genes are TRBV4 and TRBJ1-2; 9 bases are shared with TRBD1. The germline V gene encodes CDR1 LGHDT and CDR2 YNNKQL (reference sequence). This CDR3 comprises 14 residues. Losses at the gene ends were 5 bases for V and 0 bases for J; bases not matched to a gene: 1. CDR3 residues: CASSRQGANSDYTF. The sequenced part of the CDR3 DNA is TGTGCCAGCAGCCGACAGGGGGCAAACTCC.

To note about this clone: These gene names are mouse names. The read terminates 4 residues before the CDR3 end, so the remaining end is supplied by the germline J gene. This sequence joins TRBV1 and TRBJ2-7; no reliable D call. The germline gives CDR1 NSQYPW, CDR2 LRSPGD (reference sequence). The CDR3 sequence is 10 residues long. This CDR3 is CTCGQYEQYF. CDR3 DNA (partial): TGCACCTGCGGTCAGTAT. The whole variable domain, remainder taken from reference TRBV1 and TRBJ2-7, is VTLLEQNPRWRLVPRGQAVNLRCILKNSQYPWMSWYQQDLQKQLQWLFTLRSPGDKEVKSLPGADYLATRVTDTELRLQVANMSQGRTLYCTCGQYEQYFGPGTRLTVL.

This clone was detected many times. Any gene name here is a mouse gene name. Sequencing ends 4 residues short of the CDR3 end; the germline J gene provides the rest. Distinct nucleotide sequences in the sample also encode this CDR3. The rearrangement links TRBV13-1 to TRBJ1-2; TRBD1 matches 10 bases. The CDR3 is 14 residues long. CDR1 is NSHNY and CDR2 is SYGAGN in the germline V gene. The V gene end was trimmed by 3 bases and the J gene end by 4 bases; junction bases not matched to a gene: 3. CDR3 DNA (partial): TGTGCCAGCAGTGGACAGGGGGCAGGCTCC. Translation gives CASSGQGAGS. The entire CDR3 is CASSGQGAGSDYTF.

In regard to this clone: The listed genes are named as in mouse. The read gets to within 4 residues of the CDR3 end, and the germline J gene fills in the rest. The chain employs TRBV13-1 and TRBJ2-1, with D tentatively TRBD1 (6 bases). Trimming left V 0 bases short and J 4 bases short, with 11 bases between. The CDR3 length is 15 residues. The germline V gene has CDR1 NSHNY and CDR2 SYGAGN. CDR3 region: CASSDARGQYAEQFF. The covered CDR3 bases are TGTGCCAGCAGTGATGCTAGGGGACAATATGCT.

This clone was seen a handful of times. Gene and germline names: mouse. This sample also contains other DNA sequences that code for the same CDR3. The DNA read from the CDR3 is TGCACCTGCAGTGCAGATGGGACTGGGGCTTAT. Its translation is CTCSADGTGAY. The full CDR3 protein is CTCSADGTGAYEQYF. The chain joins TRBV1 to TRBJ2-7, with 10 bases aligning to TRBD2. The read stops 4 residues short of the end of the CDR3; the missing end is completed from the germline J gene. The V gene's germline CDR1 is NSQYPW and CDR2 LRSPGD (reference sequence). The CDR3 contains 15 residues.

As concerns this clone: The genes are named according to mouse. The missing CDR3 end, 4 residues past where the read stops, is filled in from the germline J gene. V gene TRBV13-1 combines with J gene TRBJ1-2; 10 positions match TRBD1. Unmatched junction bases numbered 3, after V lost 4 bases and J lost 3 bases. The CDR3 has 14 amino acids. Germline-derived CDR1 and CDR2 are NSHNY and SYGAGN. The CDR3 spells CASSRDRGHSDYTF. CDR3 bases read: TGTGCCAGCAGTCGGGACAGGGGACACTCC.

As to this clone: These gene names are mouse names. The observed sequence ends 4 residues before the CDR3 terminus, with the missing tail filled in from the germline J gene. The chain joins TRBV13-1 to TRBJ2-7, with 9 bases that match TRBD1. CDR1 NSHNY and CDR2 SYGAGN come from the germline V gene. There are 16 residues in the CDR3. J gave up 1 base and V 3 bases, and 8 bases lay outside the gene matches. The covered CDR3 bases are TGTGCCAGCAGTGGACCGGGACAGGGATCTTCCTAT. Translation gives CASSGPGQGSSY. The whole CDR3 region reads CASSGPGQGSSYEQYF.

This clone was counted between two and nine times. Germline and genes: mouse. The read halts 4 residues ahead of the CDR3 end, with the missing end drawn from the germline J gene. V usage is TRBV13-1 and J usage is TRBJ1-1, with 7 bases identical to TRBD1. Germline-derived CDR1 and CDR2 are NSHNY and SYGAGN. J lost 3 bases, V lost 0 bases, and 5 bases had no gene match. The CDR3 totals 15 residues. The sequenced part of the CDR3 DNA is TGTGCCAGCAGTGATGCAGCAACAGGGGACACA. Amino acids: CASSDAATGDT. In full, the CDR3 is CASSDAATGDTEVFF.

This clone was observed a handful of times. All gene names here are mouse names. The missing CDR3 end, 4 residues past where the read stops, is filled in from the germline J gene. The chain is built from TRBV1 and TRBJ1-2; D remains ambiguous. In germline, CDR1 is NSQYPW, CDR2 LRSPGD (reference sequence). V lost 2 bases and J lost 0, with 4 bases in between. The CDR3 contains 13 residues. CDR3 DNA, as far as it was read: TGCACCTGCAGTGCACAGTCAAACTCC. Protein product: CTCSAQSNS. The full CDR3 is CTCSAQSNSDYTF. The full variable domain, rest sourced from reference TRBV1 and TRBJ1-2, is VTLLEQNPRWRLVPRGQAVNLRCILKNSQYPWMSWYQQDLQKQLQWLFTLRSPGDKEVKSLPGADYLATRVTDTELRLQVANMSQGRTLYCTCSAQSNSDYTFGSGTRLLVI.

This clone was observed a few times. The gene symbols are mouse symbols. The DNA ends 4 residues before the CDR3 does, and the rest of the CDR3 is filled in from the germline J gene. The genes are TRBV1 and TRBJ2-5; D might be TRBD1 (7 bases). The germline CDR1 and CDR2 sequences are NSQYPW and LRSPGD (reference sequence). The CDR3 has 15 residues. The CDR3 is CTCSADERGRDTQYF. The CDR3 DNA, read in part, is TGCACCTGCAGTGCAGATGAGAGGGGGCGGGAC.

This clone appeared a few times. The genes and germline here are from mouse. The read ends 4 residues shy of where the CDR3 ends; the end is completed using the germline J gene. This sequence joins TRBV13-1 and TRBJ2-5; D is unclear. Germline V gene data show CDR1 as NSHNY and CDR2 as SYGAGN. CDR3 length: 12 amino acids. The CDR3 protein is CASSETADTQYF. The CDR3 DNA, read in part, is TGTGCCAGCAGTGAAACTGCCGAC.

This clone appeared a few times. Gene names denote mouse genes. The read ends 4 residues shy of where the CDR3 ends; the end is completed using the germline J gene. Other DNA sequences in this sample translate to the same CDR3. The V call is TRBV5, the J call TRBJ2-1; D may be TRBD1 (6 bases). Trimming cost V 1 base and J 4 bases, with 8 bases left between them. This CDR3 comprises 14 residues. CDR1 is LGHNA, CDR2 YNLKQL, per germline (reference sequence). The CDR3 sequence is CASSQGTDYAEQFF. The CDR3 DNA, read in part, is TGTGCCAGCAGCCAAGGGACAGATTATGCT.

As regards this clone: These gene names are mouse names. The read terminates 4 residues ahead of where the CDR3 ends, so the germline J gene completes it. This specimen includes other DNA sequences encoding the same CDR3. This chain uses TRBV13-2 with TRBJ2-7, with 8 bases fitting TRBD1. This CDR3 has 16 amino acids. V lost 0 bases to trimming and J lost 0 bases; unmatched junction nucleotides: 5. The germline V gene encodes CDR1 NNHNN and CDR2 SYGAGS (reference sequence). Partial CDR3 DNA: TGTGCCAGCGGTGATGCAACAGGGGGGAGCTCCTAT. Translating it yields CASGDATGGSSY. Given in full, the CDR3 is CASGDATGGSSYEQYF.

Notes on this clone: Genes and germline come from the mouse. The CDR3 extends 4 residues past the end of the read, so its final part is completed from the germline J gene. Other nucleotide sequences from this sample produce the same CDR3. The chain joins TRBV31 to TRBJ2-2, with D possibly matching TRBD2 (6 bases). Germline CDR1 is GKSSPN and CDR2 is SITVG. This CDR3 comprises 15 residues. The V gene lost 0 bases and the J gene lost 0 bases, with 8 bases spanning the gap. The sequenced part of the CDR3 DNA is TGTGCCTGGAGTCTCGGACTGACAAACACCGGG. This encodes CAWSLGLTNTG. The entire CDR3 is CAWSLGLTNTGQLYF.

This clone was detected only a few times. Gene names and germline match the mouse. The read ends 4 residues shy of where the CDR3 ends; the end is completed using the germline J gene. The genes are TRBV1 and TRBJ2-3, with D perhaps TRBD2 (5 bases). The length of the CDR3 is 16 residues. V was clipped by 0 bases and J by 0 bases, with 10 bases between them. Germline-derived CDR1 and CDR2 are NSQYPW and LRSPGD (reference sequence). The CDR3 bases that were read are TGCACCTGCAGTGCAGATCCCGCTGGGAGTGCAGAA. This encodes CTCSADPAGSAE. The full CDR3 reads CTCSADPAGSAETLYF.

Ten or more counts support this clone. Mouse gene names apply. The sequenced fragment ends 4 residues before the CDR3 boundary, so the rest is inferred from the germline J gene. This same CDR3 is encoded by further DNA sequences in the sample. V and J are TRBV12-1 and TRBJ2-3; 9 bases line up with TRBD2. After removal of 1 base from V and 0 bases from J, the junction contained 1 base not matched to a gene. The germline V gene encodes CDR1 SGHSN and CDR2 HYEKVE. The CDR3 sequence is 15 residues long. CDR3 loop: CASSLTGGSAETLYF. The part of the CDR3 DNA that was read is TGTGCCAGCTCTCTGACTGGGGGTAGTGCAGAA.